A single T cell receptor (beta chain) is shown here with its context. Since no conserved phenylalanine or tryptophan closes the CDR3, a read error is the likely cause. This sample is drawn from a study of T-cell reconstitution after alpha-beta-depleted transplantation in children. With 3 bases removed from V and 3 bases from J, the gap between germline ends came to 2 bases. The length of the CDR3 is 11 residues. As it was prepared, the TCRbeta library received unique molecular identifiers. MiXCR was run by TCRdb on the PCR reads, yielding one entry per CDR3 protein. This table holds 230,000 or so distinct CDR3 sequences, around 8.9% found once.

The origin of this receptor is a human donor who donated a stem cell graft to a child with SCID. The specimen comprised PBMCs from the stem cell graft donor, sampled from the stem cell graft. The chain joins TRBV12-3 or TRBV12-4 to TRBJ2-5; D gene ambiguous. Written as DNA, the CDR3 is TGTGCCAGCAGTTTTAAAGAGACCCAGTACTCC. The encoded protein is CASSFKETQYS.